These 29 T cell receptor beta chains were all obtained from the same sample, sequenced in a study of blood T cells in healthy people across ages. Combining a sample-barcoded 5' primer with a J-beta primer mix, a second PCR ran for about 7 to 11 cycles. Each CDR3 protein is one row after TCRdb ran MiXCR on the 5' RACE reads. The repertoire consists of about 840,000 distinct CDR3 sequences, with around 29% occurring once and the leading ten covering roughly 10%. These data also featured in a second study, about T cells of mothers and their children.

Material for sequencing was blood. The source is a woman in her 40s in good health.

Only a few counts were recorded for this clonotype. The V and J genes are TRBV20-1 and TRBJ2-7; possibly TRBD1 for D (5 bases). CDR3 size: 11 residues. Germline values: CDR1 DFQATT, CDR2 SNEGSKA (reference sequence). Deletions cut 6 bases from V and 6 bases from J, with 12 bases between. CDR3 coding DNA: TGCAGTGCGGAATCCCAGGGCGAGCAGTACTTC. Translating it yields CSAESQGEQYF.

This clonotype has more than one count but fewer than ten. The rearrangement links TRBV12-3 or TRBV12-4 to TRBJ1-2; a weak D match, TRBD1 (5 bases). Trimming left V 3 bases short and J 5 bases short, with 13 bases between. CDR3 length: 14 residues. CDR3 bases: TGTGCCAGCAGTTTCACGGGGGTGCGGTATGGCTACACCTTC. Protein product: CASSFTGVRYGYTF.

This clonotype was observed at least ten times. The CDR3 spells CASSQGSASGTYEQYF. The CDR3 DNA reads TGTGCCAGCAGCCAAGGGAGCGCTAGCGGAACCTACGAGCAGTACTTC. The J gene is TRBJ2-7, the V gene TRBV4-2; 7 bases are shared with TRBD2. Germline V lookup: CDR1 LGHNA, CDR2 YNFKEQ. The V and J ends lost 1 base and 2 bases, in that order; junction bases with no gene match: 8. This CDR3 is 16 amino acids long.

A few counts support this clonotype. The rearrangement links TRBV10-2 to TRBJ1-1; no firm D call. Trimming took off 0 bases at V and 6 bases at J, with 5 bases between the two ends. There are 12 residues in the CDR3. Germline V gene lookup returns CDR1 WSHSY and CDR2 SAAADI. The CDR3 spells CASSESAAEAFF. The CDR3 nucleotides are TGCGCCAGCAGTGAGTCGGCGGCTGAAGCTTTCTTT.

The J gene is TRBJ1-1, the V gene TRBV5-1; D gene unclear. Germline CDR1 and CDR2: SGHRS and YFSETQ. The CDR3 covers 12 residues. Trimming took off 7 bases at V and 3 bases at J, with 10 bases between the two ends. CDR3 DNA sequence: TGCGCCAGCGCCCTGACGGACACTGAAGCTTTCTTT. It translates to CASALTDTEAFF.

This clonotype was seen ten or more times. The chain joins TRBV29-1 to TRBJ1-2, with 7 nucleotides matching TRBD1. CDR1 and CDR2 from the germline V gene are SQVTM and ANQGSEA. The CDR3 length is 14 residues. With V trimmed by 5 bases and J by 6 bases, 12 bases remained unmatched. In nucleotides, the CDR3 is TGCAGCGTTTCCAGACAGGGCCGGATTGATGGCTACACCTTC. Translating it yields CSVSRQGRIDGYTF.

The V call is TRBV11-2, the J call TRBJ2-3, with no clear D. The CDR3 runs to 13 residues. The germline gives CDR1 SGHAT, CDR2 FQNNGV. V gave up 5 bases and J gave up 4 bases, with 10 bases separating them. The CDR3 nucleotides read TGTGCCAGCAGCCCTTACAACGCAGATACGCAGTATTTT. It is translated as CASSPYNADTQYF.

Many counts were recorded for this clonotype. The chain employs TRBV12-3 or TRBV12-4 and TRBJ2-7; either TRBD1 or TRBD2 may fit D (6 bases each). This CDR3 is 14 amino acids long. The ends were cut back, 5 bases at V and 3 bases at J, with 14 bases in the middle. Here the CDR3 reads CASSIDRRGYEQYF. DNA for the CDR3: TGTGCCAGCAGTATAGACAGGCGGGGCTACGAGCAGTACTTC.

CDR3 nucleotide sequence: TGCAGTGCTAGAGATGAGGGGCGGGGGGCCAAAAACATTCAGTACTTC. It specifies CSARDEGRGAKNIQYF. The chain combines TRBV20-1 with TRBJ2-4, with TRBD2 identical over 7 bases. CDR1 is DFQATT and CDR2 is SNEGSKA in the germline V gene (reference sequence). The CDR3 totals 16 residues. The ends lost 0 bases at V and 1 base at J; junction bases unmatched: 6.

The J gene is TRBJ1-5, the V gene TRBV6-6; 8 bases are a match to TRBD1. J lost 7 bases, V lost 7 bases, and 6 bases had no gene match. The CDR3 is 13 amino acids. Germline values: CDR1 MNHNY, CDR2 SVGAGI (reference sequence). The CDR3 is CASNRQGNQPQHF. The CDR3 DNA reads as TGTGCCAGCAACCGACAGGGGAACCAGCCCCAGCATTTT.

The chain combines TRBV29-1 with TRBJ2-2; possibly TRBD1 for D (6 bases). The CDR3 runs to 15 residues. The germline V gene has CDR1 SQVTM and CDR2 ANQGSEA. V lost 4 bases to trimming and J lost 7 bases, with 19 bases between them. CDR3 nucleotide sequence: TGCAGCGTTGGAGAAACACCCGCACAGGGCGGGGAGCTGTTTTTT. This encodes CSVGETPAQGGELFF.

Points on this clonotype: A much larger clone is a single base away; this may be a read error. The V call is TRBV15, the J call TRBJ2-5; no firm D call. The V gene's germline CDR1 is LNHNV and CDR2 YYDKDF (reference sequence). This CDR3 is 14 amino acids long. The V end lost 1 base, the J end lost 2 bases, and 8 bases lay between the germline ends. CDR3 sequence (DNA): TGTGCCACCAGCAGAGGTCGAGCACAAGAGACCCAGTACTTC. Translated: CATSRGRAQETQYF.

In its sample, this clonotype was seen many times. The V gene is TRBV9, the J gene TRBJ1-1; D uncertain. The CDR3 is 14 amino acids. V lost 0 bases and J 3 bases, leaving 9 bases between the germline ends. Germline-derived CDR1 and CDR2 are SGDLS and YYNGEE. CDR3 protein: CASSVDVAYTEAFF. CDR3 nucleotides: TGTGCCAGCAGCGTAGATGTCGCATACACTGAAGCTTTCTTT.

This clonotype was seen ten or more times. The chain carries TRBV5-1 and TRBJ2-1, with D maybe TRBD1 (5 bases). Deletions cut 0 bases from V and 9 bases from J, with 10 bases between. CDR1 is SGHRS, CDR2 YFSETQ, per germline. The CDR3 contains 13 residues. The CDR3 DNA reads TGCGCCAGCAGCTTGGACAGGTTGGGTGAGCAGTTCTTC. Residues: CASSLDRLGEQFF.

A few counts support this clonotype. The chain uses TRBV5-1 and TRBJ1-1; TRBD1 matches 11 bases. CDR3 length equals 17 residues. Trimming removed 4 bases from V and 5 bases from J; junction bases left unmatched: 13. Germline lookup yields CDR1 SGHRS and CDR2 YFSETQ. CDR3 coding DNA: TGCGCCAGCAGCCTACATCCACGGACAGGGGGCGAAACTGAAGCTTTCTTT. Translation: CASSLHPRTGGETEAFF.

The CDR3 nucleotides are TGTGCCAGCAGCTTAGTGGGGCTAGATACGCAGTATTTT. This translates into CASSLVGLDTQYF. V usage is TRBV7-2 and J usage is TRBJ2-3; TRBD1 is a possible D gene (5 bases). Per the germline V gene, CDR1 is SGHTA and CDR2 is FQGNSA. Trimming left V 1 base short and J 5 bases short, with 7 bases between. The length of the CDR3 is 13 residues.

This clonotype was recorded a few times. The chain carries TRBV5-1 and TRBJ2-1, with TRBD1 identical over 9 bases. The length of the CDR3 is 16 residues. CDR1 is SGHRS and CDR2 is YFSETQ in the germline V gene. Unmatched junction bases numbered 14, after V lost 4 bases and J lost 9 bases. CDR3: CASSPPGQGDAAEQFF. In DNA, the CDR3 is TGCGCCAGCAGCCCGCCGGGACAGGGAGACGCGGCTGAGCAGTTCTTC.

This clonotype was counted only a few times. This chain links TRBV6-2 or TRBV6-3 with TRBJ2-5, with D possibly TRBD2 on 6 matching bases. Matching the DNA end better, TRBJ2-7 makes the J call doubtful. This CDR3 contains 14 residues. CDR1 is MNHEY, CDR2 SVGEGT, per germline. CDR3 loop: CASTLLADSGEQYF. In DNA, the CDR3 is TGTGCCAGCACGCTACTAGCCGATTCGGGCGAGCAGTACTTC.

This clonotype has only a few counts. The chain couples TRBV6-5 to TRBJ2-1; D remains ambiguous. Trimming shortened V by 4 bases and J by 7 bases, and 5 bases separated the two germline ends. CDR1 is MNHEY, CDR2 SVGAGI, per germline. The CDR3 covers 11 residues. The CDR3 bases are TGTGCCAGCAGTTCCGCGAATGAGCAGTTCTTC. It specifies CASSSANEQFF.

The chain uses TRBV27 and TRBJ2-7; D is unresolved. Trimming left V 2 bases short and J 0 bases short, with 14 bases between. Germline CDR1 MNHEY, CDR2 SMNVEV (reference sequence). The CDR3 extends over 16 amino acids. DNA for the CDR3: TGTGCCAGCAGTTTAAGCCGGGCGTACAGCTCCTACGAGCAGTACTTC. This gives the protein CASSLSRAYSSYEQYF.

A remark on this clonotype: This sequence may be a read error, since a much larger clone differs from it by one base. The chain uses TRBV29-1 and TRBJ2-5; D tentatively fits TRBD1 or TRBD2 (5 bases each). V gave up 2 bases and J gave up 11 bases, with 12 bases separating them. Germline CDR1 and CDR2: SQVTM and ANQGSEA. This CDR3 has 11 amino acids. CDR3 nucleotide sequence: TGCAGCGTTGAATCGGGACGTGCGCAGTACTTC. This codes for CSVESGRAQYF.

The chain employs TRBV12-3 or TRBV12-4 and TRBJ2-3, with 8 positions matching TRBD1. The ends lost 4 bases at V and 4 bases at J; junction bases unmatched: 4. There are 14 residues in the CDR3. The CDR3: CASSYRTGPDTQYF. In nucleotides, the CDR3 is TGTGCCAGCAGTTACCGGACAGGGCCAGATACGCAGTATTTT.

CDR3 nucleotides: TGTGCCAGCAGCTCTTATACAGGGTTGGGCACTGAAGCTTTCTTT. Its translation is CASSSYTGLGTEAFF. The chain employs TRBV2 and TRBJ1-1, with TRBD1 as a possible D gene (6 bases). The CDR3 has 15 residues. From germline, CDR1 is SNHLY and CDR2 FYNNEI. V dropped 6 bases and J dropped 4 bases, with 18 bases sitting between them.

This clonotype has at least ten counts. The CDR3 coding sequence is TGCGCCAGCAGCCCCGGGAGCGGGGGGCTAACCTCTAGCACAGATACGCAGTATTTT. It specifies CASSPGSGGLTSSTDTQYF. This chain links TRBV5-1 with TRBJ2-3; 9 bases fit TRBD2. CDR1 is SGHRS, CDR2 YFSETQ, per germline. The J segment lost 0 bases and the V segment lost 4 bases, leaving 15 bases of the junction unmatched. The CDR3 totals 19 residues.

The CDR3 is CASGKTGYEQYV. The DNA for the CDR3 is TGCGCCAGCGGCAAGACAGGTTACGAGCAGTACGTC. The rearrangement links TRBV5-1 to TRBJ2-1, with D perhaps TRBD1 (6 bases). The J call is in doubt because the DNA end fits TRBJ2-7 better. The germline V gene has CDR1 SGHRS and CDR2 YFSETQ. This CDR3 contains 12 residues.

This clonotype was seen at least ten times. The chain combines TRBV11-2 with TRBJ2-7, with 13 bases aligning to TRBD2. Looked up from germline, CDR1 is SGHAT and CDR2 is FQNNGV. This CDR3 contains 15 residues. Germline trimming cut 6 bases from V and 0 bases from J; bases unmatched to any gene: 2. Here the CDR3 reads CASSWTSGSSYEQYF. The CDR3 DNA reads TGTGCCAGCAGTTGGACTAGCGGGAGCTCCTACGAGCAGTACTTC.

This clonotype was counted between two and nine times. The V and J genes are TRBV30 and TRBJ1-5, with TRBD1 as a possible D gene (5 bases). Germline V gives CDR1 GTSNPN, CDR2 SVGIG (reference sequence). Trimming took off 1 base at V and 2 bases at J, with 9 bases between the two ends. This CDR3 spans 14 amino acids. CDR3 sequence: CAWSGGTGNQPQHF. The CDR3 DNA reads as TGTGCCTGGAGTGGGGGGACGGGCAATCAGCCCCAGCATTTT.

Turning to this clonotype: This may come from a read error, since a much larger clone is one base off. The chain couples TRBV5-1 to TRBJ2-1, with D tentatively TRBD1 or TRBD2 (5 bases each). Germline CDR1 is SGHRS and CDR2 is YFSETQ. Trimming left V 3 bases short and J 0 bases short, with 7 bases between. CDR3 length equals 14 residues. CDR3 region: CASSWGNSYNEQFF. The DNA of the CDR3 is TGCGCCAGCAGCTGGGGGAACTCCTACAATGAGCAGTTCTTC.

This rearrangement joins TRBV19 to TRBJ1-5; 9 nucleotides match TRBD1. This CDR3 is built from 13 residues. V gave up 8 bases and J gave up 7 bases; unmatched junction bases: 6. Germline assignment: CDR1 LNHDA and CDR2 SQIVND (reference sequence). Written as DNA, the CDR3 is TGTGCCAGTGCCCGACAGGGGGAACAGCCCCAGCATTTT. This encodes CASARQGEQPQHF.